Listed here are 5 T cell receptor beta chains from one sample, sequenced in a study of technical replicates of blood from a few donors. The protocol was immunoSEQ multiplex PCR, while the TCRdb copy is restricted to in-frame clones and leaves out a portion. The data show fewer than 85,000 clones, 90% seen once. The sample consisted of PBMCs. The receptors originated from a human donor in good health. Some clones in this sample may be carry-over from other donors' samples.

V usage is TRBV25-1 and J usage is TRBJ1-4; D unresolved. The germline CDR1 and CDR2 sequences are MGHDK and SYGVNS. V lost 2 bases, J lost 3 bases, and 7 bases lay in between. This CDR3 has 14 residues. CDR3 amino acids: CASSEGRANEKLFF. Written as DNA, the CDR3 is TGTGCCAGCAGTGAAGGGAGGGCTAATGAAAAACTGTTTTTT.

The chain couples TRBV7-9 to TRBJ1-5, with 9 bases that match TRBD1. Germline V lookup: CDR1 SEHNR, CDR2 FQNEAQ (reference sequence). J was trimmed by 3 bases and V by 5 bases; bases with no gene match: 5. The CDR3 has 15 amino acids. The CDR3 spells CASSPTGGPNQPQHF. In nucleotides, the CDR3 is TGTGCCAGCAGCCCCACAGGGGGCCCCAATCAGCCCCAGCATTTT.

The chain employs TRBV15 and TRBJ1-3, with TRBD1 matching over 8 bases. The CDR3 is 14 amino acids. Germline V gives CDR1 LNHNV, CDR2 YYDKDF (reference sequence). Trimming cost V 6 bases and J 4 bases; bases outside gene matches: 5. The CDR3 region has the DNA TGTGCCACCAGGAACGGACAGGGAGGAAACACCATATATTTT. It translates to CATRNGQGGNTIYF. Looking up the rest from reference TRBV15 and TRBJ1-3 gives the full variable domain: DAMVIQNPRYQVTQFGKPVTLSCSQTLNHNVMYWYQQKSSQAPKLLFHYYDKDFNNEADTPDNFQSRRPNTSFCFLDIRSPGLGDTAMYLCATRNGQGGNTIYFGEGSWLTVV.

The J gene is TRBJ2-7, the V gene TRBV5-1; no clear D gene. The V end lost 0 bases, the J end lost 2 bases, and 9 bases lay between the germline ends. From germline, CDR1 is SGHRS and CDR2 YFSETQ. This CDR3 is built from 14 residues. CDR3 sequence: CASSLDSPTYEQYF. CDR3 bases: TGCGCCAGCAGCTTGGACTCGCCAACCTACGAGCAGTACTTC.

The chain couples TRBV27 to TRBJ2-2; D might be TRBD2 (6 bases). CDR3 length equals 15 residues. The V end lost 6 bases, the J end lost 5 bases, and 16 bases lay between the germline ends. Germline CDR1 MNHEY, CDR2 SMNVEV (reference sequence). CDR3 in amino acids: CASSPGLFQTGELFF. As DNA, the CDR3 is TGTGCCAGCAGCCCGGGACTCTTTCAAACCGGGGAGCTGTTTTTT.